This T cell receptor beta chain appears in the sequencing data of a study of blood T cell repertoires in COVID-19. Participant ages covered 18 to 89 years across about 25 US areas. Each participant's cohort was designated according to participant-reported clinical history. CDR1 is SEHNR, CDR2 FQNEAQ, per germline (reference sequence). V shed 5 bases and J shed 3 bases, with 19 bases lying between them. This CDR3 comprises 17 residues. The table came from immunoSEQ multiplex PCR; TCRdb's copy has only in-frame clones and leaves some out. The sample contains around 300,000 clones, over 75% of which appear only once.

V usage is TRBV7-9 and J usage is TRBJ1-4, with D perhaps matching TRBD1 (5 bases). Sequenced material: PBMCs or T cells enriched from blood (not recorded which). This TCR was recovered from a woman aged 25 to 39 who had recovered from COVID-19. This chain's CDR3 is CASSTPPGRVANEKLFF. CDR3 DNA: TGTGCCAGCAGCACCCCCCCTGGCAGGGTGGCTAATGAAAAACTGTTTTTT.